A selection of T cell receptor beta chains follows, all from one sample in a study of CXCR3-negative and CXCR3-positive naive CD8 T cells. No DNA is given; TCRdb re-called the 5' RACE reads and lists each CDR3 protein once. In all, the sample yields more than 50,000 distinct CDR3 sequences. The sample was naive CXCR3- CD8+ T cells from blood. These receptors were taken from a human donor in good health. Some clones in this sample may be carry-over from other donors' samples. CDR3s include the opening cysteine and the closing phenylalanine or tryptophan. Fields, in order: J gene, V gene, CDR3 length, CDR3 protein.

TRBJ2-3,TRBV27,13,CASSLSIGDTQYF
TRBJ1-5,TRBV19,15,CASSIGTGGKQPQHF
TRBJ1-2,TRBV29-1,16,CSVPFGRAGGFGGYTF
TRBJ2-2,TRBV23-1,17,CASSQSRIRDNTGELFF
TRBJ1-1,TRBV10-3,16,CAISELWAAANTEAFF
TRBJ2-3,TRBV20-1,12,CSAGTSTDTQYF
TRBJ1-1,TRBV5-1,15,CASSLEGAVNTEAFF
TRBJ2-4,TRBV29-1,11,CSVLSENIQYF
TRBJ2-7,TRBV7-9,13,CASTPRGSYEQYF
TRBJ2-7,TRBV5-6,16,CASSYYGGPSSYEQYF